Below are 9 T cell receptor beta chains sequenced from a single sample in a study of cytomegalovirus exposure and HLA in healthy donors. It was with 60 Vbeta and 13 Jbeta primers that the PCR ran. Profiled with immunoSEQ multiplex PCR; TCRdb holds only in-frame clones, not every one. In the table there are over 150,000 clones, 84% of which are singletons. The sample consisted of PBMCs. The receptors here all came from a man between 18 and 35 years old in good health and CMV-seronegative.

The CDR3 nucleotides read TGTGCCAGCAGAGGGGGTGAGCAGTTCTTC. This sequence encodes CASRGGEQFF. The chain combines TRBV9 with TRBJ2-1; D possibly corresponds to TRBD1 (6 bases). Trimming took off 5 bases at V and 9 bases at J, with 6 bases between the two ends. CDR1 and CDR2 (germline): SGDLS, YYNGEE. This CDR3 has 10 amino acids.

The rearrangement links TRBV6-5 to TRBJ1-1; 7 bases are a match to TRBD1. CDR1 MNHEY and CDR2 SVGAGI come from the germline V gene. With V trimmed by 9 bases and J by 0 bases, 7 bases remained unmatched. The CDR3 consists of 14 residues. Here the CDR3 reads CASRRDSLNTEAFF. The CDR3 nucleotides read TGTGCCAGTCGACGGGACAGCTTGAACACTGAAGCTTTCTTT.

The rearrangement links TRBV19 to TRBJ1-6; TRBD1 aligns across 9 bases. Germline-derived CDR1 and CDR2 are LNHDA and SQIVND (reference sequence). Germline trimming cut 4 bases from V and 8 bases from J; bases unmatched to any gene: 15. The CDR3 totals 18 residues. The CDR3 nucleotides are TGTGCCAGTAGTAGGGGGAAACTCGGACAGGGGTTAGATTCACCCCTCCACTTT. Translated, it gives CASSRGKLGQGLDSPLHF.

The genes are TRBV27 and TRBJ2-6; unclear D gene. Trimming shortened V by 3 bases and J by 2 bases, and 14 bases separated the two germline ends. The CDR3 contains 17 residues. Germline CDR1 and CDR2: MNHEY and SMNVEV (reference sequence). Written as DNA, the CDR3 is TGTGCCAGCAGTTTTCTGATCGACTTTGCTGGGGCCAACGTCCTGACTTTC. This gives the protein CASSFLIDFAGANVLTF.

The chain couples TRBV10-3 to TRBJ2-7, with 9 bases aligning to TRBD1. The germline gives CDR1 ENHRY, CDR2 SYGVKD. The CDR3 consists of 14 residues. V dropped 6 bases and J dropped 2; count of bases not matched to a gene: 5. The CDR3 here is CAISPGTGTYEQYF. The CDR3 bases are TGTGCCATCAGCCCCGGGACAGGGACCTACGAGCAGTACTTC.

The chain carries TRBV30 and TRBJ1-2; 7 positions agree with TRBD1. CDR1 is GTSNPN, CDR2 SVGIG, per germline (reference sequence). V shed 3 bases and J 14 bases; nucleotides not matched to a gene: 18. The CDR3 has 14 amino acids. CDR3 loop: CAWSHFGTAEAKTF. The CDR3 coding sequence is TGTGCCTGGAGCCATTTCGGGACAGCCGAAGCGAAGACCTTC.

This chain joins TRBV4-1 and TRBJ1-4; D uncertain. There are 15 residues in the CDR3. V lost 1 base and J lost 0, with 6 bases in between. Germline lookup yields CDR1 MGHRA and CDR2 YSYEKL. CDR3 in amino acids: CASSQGPSTNEKLFF. The CDR3 DNA is TGCGCCAGCAGCCAAGGTCCCTCAACTAATGAAAAACTGTTTTTT.

The chain carries TRBV10-3 and TRBJ1-5, with a possible D match to TRBD1 (5 bases). The CDR3 runs 14 residues. Trimming removed 2 bases at V and 8 bases at J, with 13 bases between. Germline CDR1 is ENHRY and CDR2 is SYGVKD. In nucleotides, the CDR3 is TGTGCCATCAGTGAGATGCGGGGCGAGGAGCCCCAGCATTTT. It is translated as CAISEMRGEEPQHF.

In this sample, this clone turned up a few times. V gene TRBV10-3 combines with J gene TRBJ1-1; no firm D call. With 2 bases removed from V and 8 bases from J, the gap between germline ends came to 15 bases. The CDR3 has 14 amino acids. Germline V gene data show CDR1 as ENHRY and CDR2 as SYGVKD. The CDR3 nucleotides are TGTGCCATCAGTGAGGCACAATCTGAGCGAGAAGCTTTCTTT. Amino acid sequence: CAISEAQSEREAFF.